A selection of T cell receptor beta chains follows, all from one sample in a study of T cells in localized non-small cell lung cancer. Profiling relied on immunoSEQ multiplex PCR, and the TCRdb table lists in-frame clones only, not all of them. The sample carries just under 1,500 clones, roughly 27% recorded once. The sample was normal lung tissue next to the tumor, taken before any cancer treatment. The receptors here all came from a man aged 35-69 years with stage II squamous cell lung carcinoma. Both conserved end residues are part of each CDR3. D genes are given only for firm matches. The size entry is marked missing in some rows and otherwise reads once, few, many or a size class.

D	V	J	size	CDR3	DNA
TRBD1	TRBV19	TRBJ2-1	few	CASSTGQGSSYNEQFF	TGTGCCAGTAGTACTGGACAGGGCAGCTCCTACAATGAGCAGTTCTTC
TRBD1	TRBV30	TRBJ2-7	few	CAWSISGGTGEQYF	TGTGCCTGGAGTATATCAGGGGGAACGGGCGAGCAGTACTTC
TRBD1	TRBV19	TRBJ2-5	.	CASKGGTGMETQYF	TGTGCCAGTAAGGGCGGGACAGGGATGGAGACCCAGTACTTC
.	TRBV28	TRBJ1-2	.	CASSLFNYGYTF	TGTGCCAGCAGTTTATTTAACTATGGCTACACCTTC
.	TRBV9	TRBJ2-3	.	CASSEGITDTQYF	TGTGCCAGCAGTGAGGGGATCACAGATACGCAGTATTTT
TRBD2	TRBV9	TRBJ2-1	few	CASSLAGNSNEQFF	TGTGCCAGCAGTCTAGCGGGAAACTCCAATGAGCAGTTCTTC
.	TRBV18	TRBJ2-1	few	CASSPGSYNEQFF	TGTGCCAGCTCACCTGGTTCCTACAATGAGCAGTTCTTC
.	TRBV9	TRBJ2-5	.	CASRWTVQETQYF	TGTGCCAGCAGGTGGACTGTACAAGAGACCCAGTACTTC
TRBD1	TRBV5-1	TRBJ1-3	few	CASSWGQGGAGNTIYF	TGCGCCAGCAGCTGGGGACAGGGGGGCGCTGGAAACACCATATATTTT
.	TRBV11-3	TRBJ1-6	large	CASSPRGAIDNSPLHF	TGTGCCAGCAGCCCGCGGGGGGCTATTGATAATTCACCCCTCCACTTT
TRBD1	TRBV11-3	TRBJ2-7	few	CASSLDRSSYEQYF	TGTGCCAGCAGCCTGGACAGGAGCTCCTACGAGCAGTACTTC
.	TRBV14	TRBJ1-2	few	CASSQGRLRGVYTF	TGTGCCAGCAGCCAAGGACGGTTGAGGGGTGTCTACACCTTC
TRBD2	TRBV19	TRBJ2-2	.	CASSPRLAGDTGELFF	TGTGCCAGTAGTCCACGACTAGCGGGAGACACCGGGGAGCTGTTTTTT
.	TRBV28	TRBJ1-1	.	CASSLGGARRAFF	TGTGCCAGCAGTTTAGGAGGGGCACGACGAGCTTTCTTT
TRBD1	TRBV6-8	TRBJ1-1	few	CASSPDRGDTEAFF	TGTGCCAGCAGTCCCGACAGGGGGGACACTGAAGCTTTCTTT
TRBD1	TRBV7-4	TRBJ1-1	few	CASSATGDAEAFF	TGTGCCAGCAGCGCTACAGGGGACGCTGAAGCTTTCTTT
.	TRBV19	TRBJ1-1	.	CASMGRMNTEAFF	TGTGCCAGTATGGGCAGGATGAACACTGAAGCTTTCTTT
.	TRBV19	TRBJ2-5	.	CASSIVEGVETQYF	TGTGCCAGTAGTATAGTGGAGGGCGTAGAGACCCAGTACTTC
.	TRBV28	TRBJ2-2	.	CASGVRTGELFF	TGTGCCAGCGGCGTGAGGACCGGGGAGCTGTTTTTT
TRBD2	TRBV4-1	TRBJ2-7	medium-sized	CASSQDRRGGTYEQYF	TGCGCCAGCAGCCAAGATCGGCGGGGGGGTACCTACGAGCAGTACTTC
TRBD2	TRBV11-3	TRBJ2-1	few	CASSLDVGSGREQFF	TGTGCCAGCAGCCTAGACGTAGGTAGCGGGAGGGAGCAGTTCTTC
.	TRBV30	TRBJ1-3	.	CAWSRFSGNTIYF	TGTGCCTGGAGCAGGTTCTCTGGAAACACCATATATTTT
.	TRBV11-3	TRBJ2-7	few	CASSPDWGSSYEQYF	TGTGCCAGCAGTCCTGATTGGGGGAGCTCCTACGAGCAGTACTTC
TRBD1	TRBV19	TRBJ1-1	.	CASSTAGQGKGAFF	TGTGCCAGTAGTACCGCCGGACAGGGTAAGGGAGCTTTCTTT
TRBD1	TRBV30	TRBJ1-5	.	CAWAGTGDGQPQHF	TGTGCCTGGGCCGGGACAGGGGACGGTCAGCCCCAGCATTTT
.	TRBV19	TRBJ2-5	large	CASSAQVGAQETQYF	TGTGCCAGTAGTGCCCAGGTTGGAGCCCAAGAGACCCAGTACTTC
.	TRBV1	TRBJ2-1	.	CASSQGLAGGRRYNEQFF	TGCGCCAGCAGCCAAGGACTAGCGGGGGGGCGTCGGTACAATGAGCAGTTCTTC
TRBD2	TRBV6-8	TRBJ2-7	few	CASSFDLAGSYEQYF	TGTGCCAGCAGTTTCGACCTAGCGGGGTCCTACGAGCAGTACTTC
.	TRBV19	TRBJ1-2	once	CASSIVTGANYGYTF	TGTGCCAGTAGTATAGTAACAGGAGCTAACTATGGCTACACCTTC